This section outlines one TCR beta chain sequence together with its context. Antigen: not known. This specimen comes from a study of cytomegalovirus exposure and HLA in healthy donors. Looking at the study overall: There were over 350 genotyped donors. Of these, 81% fell in the genetic ancestry cluster associated with self-reported Caucasian donors.

The study, taken as a whole, reports: DRB1 had the most TCR associations and HLA-C the fewest, a later analysis found, with rates varying by HLA locus. Follow-up analysis later connected one missense variant in DCLRE1C with trimming of TCR beta V- and J-genes.

This CDR3 has 16 residues. The V and J ends lost 8 bases and 6 bases, in that order; junction bases with no gene match: 12. Germline CDR1 MGHDK, CDR2 SYGVNS. PCR was performed using 60 Vbeta and 13 Jbeta primers. Using immunoSEQ multiplex PCR, the repertoire was profiled, and TCRdb retains in-frame clones only, with some absent. The data hold approximately 110,000 clones, with approximately 15% observed a single time. The clonotype was recovered from a woman younger than 30 in good health and CMV-seronegative. This chain joins TRBV25-1 and TRBJ1-6, with TRBD1 matching 8 bases. Sequencing was done on a sample of PBMCs. CDR3 sequence: CASGLLGDRPNSPLHF. As DNA, the CDR3 is TGTGCCAGCGGTCTCCTGGGGGACAGGCCTAATTCACCCCTCCACTTT.